The TCR beta chain under discussion was sequenced for a study of T cell responses to AZD1222 COVID-19 vaccine. CDR1 MNHEY and CDR2 SVGAGI come from the germline V gene. The V segment lost 6 bases and the J segment 4 bases; nucleotides outside the gene matches: 5. CDR3 size: 13 residues. The assay was immunoSEQ multiplex PCR, and TCRdb's table has in-frame clones only and misses some. This sample carries around 140,000 clones, around 92% of them seen once, and the ten largest clones take under 2%. The receptor comes from an adult who received the AZD1222 COVID-19 vaccine. The sample consisted of peripheral blood, taken 28 days after the second AZD1222 dose. The chain links TRBV6-5 to TRBJ1-2; 7 bases align to TRBD1. CDR3 sequence: CASRGTAAYGYTF. In DNA form, the CDR3 reads TGTGCCAGCAGAGGGACAGCGGCCTATGGCTACACCTTC.